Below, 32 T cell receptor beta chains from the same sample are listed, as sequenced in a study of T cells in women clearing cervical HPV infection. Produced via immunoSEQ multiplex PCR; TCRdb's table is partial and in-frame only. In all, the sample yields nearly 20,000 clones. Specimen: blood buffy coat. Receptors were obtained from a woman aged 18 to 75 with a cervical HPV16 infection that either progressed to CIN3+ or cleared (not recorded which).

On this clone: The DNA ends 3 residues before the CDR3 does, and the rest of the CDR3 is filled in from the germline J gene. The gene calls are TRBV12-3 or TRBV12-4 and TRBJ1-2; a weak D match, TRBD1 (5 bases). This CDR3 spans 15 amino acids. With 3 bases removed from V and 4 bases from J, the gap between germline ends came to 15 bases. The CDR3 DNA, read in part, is TGTGCCAGCAGTTTGGACTACGCAGGGCGCTATGGC. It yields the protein CASSLDYAGRYG. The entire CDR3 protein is CASSLDYAGRYGYTF.

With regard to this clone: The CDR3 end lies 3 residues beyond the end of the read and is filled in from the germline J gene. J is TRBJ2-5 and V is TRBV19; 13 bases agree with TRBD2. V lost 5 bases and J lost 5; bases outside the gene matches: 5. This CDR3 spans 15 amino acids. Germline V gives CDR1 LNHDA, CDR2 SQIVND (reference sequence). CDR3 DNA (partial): TGTGCCAGTAGTGTACTAGCGGGGGGGCTGGAGACC. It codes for CASSVLAGGLET. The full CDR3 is CASSVLAGGLETQYF.

CDR3 protein: CASSLTPPGMTKNIQYF. The CDR3 DNA, read in part, is TGTGCCAGCTCACTTACACCCCCAGGGATGACCAAAAACATT. The rearrangement joins TRBV18 to TRBJ2-4; the D gene is possibly TRBD1 (5 bases). The read finishes 3 residues shy of the CDR3 end, and the germline J gene is used to complete it. V was cut by 4 bases and J by 2 bases, with 18 bases left in between. CDR1 is KGHSH, CDR2 LQKENI, per germline. The CDR3 spans 17 residues.

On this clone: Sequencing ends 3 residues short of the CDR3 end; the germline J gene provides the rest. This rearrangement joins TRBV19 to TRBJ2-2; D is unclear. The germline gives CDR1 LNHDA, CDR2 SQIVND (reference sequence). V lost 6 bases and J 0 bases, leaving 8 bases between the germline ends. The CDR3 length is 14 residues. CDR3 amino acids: CASRLVTNTGELFF. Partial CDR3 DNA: TGTGCCAGTAGATTAGTAACGAACACCGGGGAG.

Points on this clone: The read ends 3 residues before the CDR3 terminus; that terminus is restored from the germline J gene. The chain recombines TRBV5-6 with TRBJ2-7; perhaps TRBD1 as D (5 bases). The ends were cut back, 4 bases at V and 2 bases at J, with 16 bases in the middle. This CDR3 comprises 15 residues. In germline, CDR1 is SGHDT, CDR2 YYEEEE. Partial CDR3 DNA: TGTGCCAGCAGCCGGAAGATGACAGCTACCTACGAG. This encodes CASSRKMTATYE. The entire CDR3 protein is CASSRKMTATYEQYF.

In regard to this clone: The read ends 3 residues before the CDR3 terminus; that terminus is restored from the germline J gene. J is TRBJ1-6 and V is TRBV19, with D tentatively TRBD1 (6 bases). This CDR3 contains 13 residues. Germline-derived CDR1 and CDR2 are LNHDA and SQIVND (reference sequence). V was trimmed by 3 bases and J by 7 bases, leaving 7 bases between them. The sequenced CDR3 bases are TGTGCCAGTAGTATTCAGGGGAATTCACCC. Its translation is CASSIQGNSP. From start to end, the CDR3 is CASSIQGNSPLHF.

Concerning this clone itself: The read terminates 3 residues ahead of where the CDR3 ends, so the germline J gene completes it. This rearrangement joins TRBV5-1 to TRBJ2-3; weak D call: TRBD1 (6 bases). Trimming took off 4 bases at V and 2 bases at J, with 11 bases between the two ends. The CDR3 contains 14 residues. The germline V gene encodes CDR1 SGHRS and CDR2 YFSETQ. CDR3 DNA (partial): TGCGCCAGCAGCCCCGGACAGAACACAGATACG. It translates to CASSPGQNTDT. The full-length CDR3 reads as CASSPGQNTDTQYF.

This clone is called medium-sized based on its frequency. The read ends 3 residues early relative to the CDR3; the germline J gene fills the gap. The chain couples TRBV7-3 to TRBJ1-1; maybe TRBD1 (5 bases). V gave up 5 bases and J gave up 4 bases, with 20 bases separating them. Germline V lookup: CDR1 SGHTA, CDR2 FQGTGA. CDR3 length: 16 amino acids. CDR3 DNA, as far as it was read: TGTGCCAGCAGCCTAGGGGTCGGTGGAATGAGCACTGAA. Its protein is CASSLGVGGMSTE. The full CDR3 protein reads CASSLGVGGMSTEAFF.

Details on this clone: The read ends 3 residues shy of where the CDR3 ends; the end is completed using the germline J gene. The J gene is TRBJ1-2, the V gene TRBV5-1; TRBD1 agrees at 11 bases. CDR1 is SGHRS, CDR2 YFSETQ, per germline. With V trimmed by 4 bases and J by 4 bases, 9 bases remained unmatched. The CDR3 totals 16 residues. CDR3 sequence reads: CASSGTGGTYPYGYTF. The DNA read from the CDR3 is TGCGCCAGCAGCGGGACAGGGGGTACATATCCCTATGGC. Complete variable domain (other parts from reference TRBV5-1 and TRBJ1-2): KAGVTQTPRYLIKTRGQQVTLSCSPISGHRSVSWYQQTPGQGLQFLFEYFSETQRNKGNFPGRFSGRQFSNSRSEMNVSTLELGDSALYLCASSGTGGTYPYGYTFGSGTRLTVV.

CDR3 region: CASSYSKAGRQAFF. Incomplete CDR3 DNA: TGTGCCAGCAGTTACTCGAAAGCAGGCCGCCAA. V is TRBV6-2 or TRBV6-3 and J is TRBJ1-1; D unresolved. The missing CDR3 end, 3 residues past where the read stops, is filled in from the germline J gene. The germline V gene has CDR1 MNHEY and CDR2 SVGEGT. CDR3 length: 14 amino acids.

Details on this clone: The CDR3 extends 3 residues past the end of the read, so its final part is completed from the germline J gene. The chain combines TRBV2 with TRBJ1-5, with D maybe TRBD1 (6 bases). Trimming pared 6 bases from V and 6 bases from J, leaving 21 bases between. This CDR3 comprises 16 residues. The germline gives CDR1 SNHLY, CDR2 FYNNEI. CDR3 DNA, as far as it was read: TGTGCCAGCAGGGGACCGGGGTGGGGAGGGGGTCAGCCC. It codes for CASRGPGWGGGQP. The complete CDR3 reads CASRGPGWGGGQPQHF. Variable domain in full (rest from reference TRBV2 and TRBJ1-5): EPEVTQTPSHQVTQMGQEVILRCVPISNHLYFYWYRQILGQKVEFLVSFYNNEISEKSEIFDDQFSVERPDGSNFTLKIRSTKLEDSAMYFCASRGPGWGGGQPQHFGDGTRLSIL.

The CDR3 DNA, read in part, is TGTGCCAGTAGATTGGGGCCCACCCCGGGGGCACCC. Its translation is CASRLGPTPGAP. The whole CDR3 region reads CASRLGPTPGAPLHF. The V call is TRBV19, the J call TRBJ1-6; a weak D match, TRBD1 (5 bases). The CDR3 is cut off 3 residues early in the read; its end comes from the germline J gene. Between the trimmed V and J ends, which lost 6 bases and 11 bases, there was a span of 20 bases. This CDR3 is built from 15 residues. Germline CDR1 and CDR2: LNHDA and SQIVND (reference sequence).

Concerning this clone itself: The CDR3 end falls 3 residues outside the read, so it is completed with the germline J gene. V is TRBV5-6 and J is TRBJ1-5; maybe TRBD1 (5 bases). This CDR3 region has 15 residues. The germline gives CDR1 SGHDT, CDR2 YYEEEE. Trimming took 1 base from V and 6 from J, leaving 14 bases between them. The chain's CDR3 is CASSLLSRVGQPQHF. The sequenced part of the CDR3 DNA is TGTGCCAGCAGCTTGTTATCCAGGGTAGGTCAGCCC.

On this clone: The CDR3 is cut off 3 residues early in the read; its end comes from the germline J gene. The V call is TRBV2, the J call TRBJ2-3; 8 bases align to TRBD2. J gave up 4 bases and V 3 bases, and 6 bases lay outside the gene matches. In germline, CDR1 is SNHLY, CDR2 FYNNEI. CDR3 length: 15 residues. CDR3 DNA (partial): TGTGCCAGCAGTGATGGCGCGGGGGGACCAGATACG. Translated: CASSDGAGGPDT. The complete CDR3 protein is CASSDGAGGPDTQYF.

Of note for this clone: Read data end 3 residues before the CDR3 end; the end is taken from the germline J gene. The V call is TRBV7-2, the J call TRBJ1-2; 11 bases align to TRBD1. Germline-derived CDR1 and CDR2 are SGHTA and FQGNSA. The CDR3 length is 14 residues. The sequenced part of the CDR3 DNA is TGTGCCAGCAGCCTGGGACAGGGGGAGAGAGGC. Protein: CASSLGQGERG. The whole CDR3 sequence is CASSLGQGERGYTF.

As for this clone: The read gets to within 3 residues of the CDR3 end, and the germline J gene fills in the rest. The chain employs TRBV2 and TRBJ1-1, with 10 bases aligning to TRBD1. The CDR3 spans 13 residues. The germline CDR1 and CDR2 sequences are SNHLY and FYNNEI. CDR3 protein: CASNGDRGFGAFF. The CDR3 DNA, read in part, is TGTGCCAGCAACGGGGACAGGGGATTTGGT.

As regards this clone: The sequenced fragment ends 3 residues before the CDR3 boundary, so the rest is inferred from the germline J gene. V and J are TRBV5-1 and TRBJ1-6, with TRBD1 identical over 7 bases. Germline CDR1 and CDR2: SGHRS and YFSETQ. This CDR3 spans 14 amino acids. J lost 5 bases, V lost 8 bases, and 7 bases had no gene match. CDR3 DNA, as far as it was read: TGCGCCAGTCAGGGGGAGGGTGATAATTCACCC. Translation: CASQGEGDNSP. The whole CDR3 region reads CASQGEGDNSPLHF.

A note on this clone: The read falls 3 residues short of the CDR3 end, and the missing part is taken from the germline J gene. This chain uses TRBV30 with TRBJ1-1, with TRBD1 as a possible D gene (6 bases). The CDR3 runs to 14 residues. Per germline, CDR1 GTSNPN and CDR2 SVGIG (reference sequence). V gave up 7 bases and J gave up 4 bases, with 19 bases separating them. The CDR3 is CAYTRGSMSTEAFF. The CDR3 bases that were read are TGTGCCTATACGAGGGGGTCGATGAGCACTGAA.

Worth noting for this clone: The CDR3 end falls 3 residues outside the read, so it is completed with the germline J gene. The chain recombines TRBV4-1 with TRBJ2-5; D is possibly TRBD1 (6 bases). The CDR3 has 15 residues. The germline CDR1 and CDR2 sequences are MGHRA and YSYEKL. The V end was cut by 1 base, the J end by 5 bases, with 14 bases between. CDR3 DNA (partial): TGCGCCAGCAGCCAAGGGCCACAGGGTGGGGAGACC. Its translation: CASSQGPQGGET. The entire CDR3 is CASSQGPQGGETQYF.

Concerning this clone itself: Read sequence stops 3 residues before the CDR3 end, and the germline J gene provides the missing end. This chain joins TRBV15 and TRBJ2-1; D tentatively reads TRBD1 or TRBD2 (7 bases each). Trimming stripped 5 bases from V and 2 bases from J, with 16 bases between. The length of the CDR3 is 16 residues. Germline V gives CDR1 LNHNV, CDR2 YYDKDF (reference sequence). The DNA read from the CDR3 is TGTGCCACCAGCCCAGGGGGAGGGGGGCCCTACAATGAG. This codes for CATSPGGGGPYNE. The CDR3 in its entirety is CATSPGGGGPYNEQFF.

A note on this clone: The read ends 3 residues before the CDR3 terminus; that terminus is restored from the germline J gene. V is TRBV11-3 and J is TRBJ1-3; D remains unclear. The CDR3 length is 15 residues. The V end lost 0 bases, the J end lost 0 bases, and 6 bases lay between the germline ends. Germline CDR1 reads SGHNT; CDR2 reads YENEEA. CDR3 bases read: TGTGCCAGCAGCTTAGATGGCCTCTCTGGAAACACC. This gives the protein CASSLDGLSGNT. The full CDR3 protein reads CASSLDGLSGNTIYF.

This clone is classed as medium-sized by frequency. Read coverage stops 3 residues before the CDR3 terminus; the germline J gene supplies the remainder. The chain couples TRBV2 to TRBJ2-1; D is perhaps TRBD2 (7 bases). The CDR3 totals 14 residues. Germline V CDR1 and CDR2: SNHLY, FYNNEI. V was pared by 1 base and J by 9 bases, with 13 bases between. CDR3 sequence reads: CASSEVEGEGEQFF. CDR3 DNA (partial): TGTGCCAGCAGTGAAGTGGAGGGGGAGGGTGAG.

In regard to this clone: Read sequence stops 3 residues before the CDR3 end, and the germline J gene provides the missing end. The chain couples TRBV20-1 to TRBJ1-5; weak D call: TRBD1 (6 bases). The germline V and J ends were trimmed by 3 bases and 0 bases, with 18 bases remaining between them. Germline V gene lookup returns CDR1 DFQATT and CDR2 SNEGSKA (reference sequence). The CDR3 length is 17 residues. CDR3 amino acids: CSASDGTSSYSNQPQHF. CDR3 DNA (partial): TGCAGTGCTAGTGACGGGACAAGCTCTTATAGCAATCAGCCC.

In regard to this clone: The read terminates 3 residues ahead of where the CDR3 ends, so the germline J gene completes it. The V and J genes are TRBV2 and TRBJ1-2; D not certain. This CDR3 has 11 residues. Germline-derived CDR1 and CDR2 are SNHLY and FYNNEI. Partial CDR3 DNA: TGTGCCAGCAGCCCCGTAACAGGC. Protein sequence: CASSPVTG. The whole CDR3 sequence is CASSPVTGYTF.

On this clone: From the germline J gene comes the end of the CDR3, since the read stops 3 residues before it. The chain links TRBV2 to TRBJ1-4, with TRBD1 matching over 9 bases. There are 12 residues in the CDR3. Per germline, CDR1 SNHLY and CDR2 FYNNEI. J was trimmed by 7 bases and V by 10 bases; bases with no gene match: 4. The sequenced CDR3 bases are TGTGCCACACAGGGGGCAGGTGAAAAA. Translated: CATQGAGEK. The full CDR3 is CATQGAGEKLFF.

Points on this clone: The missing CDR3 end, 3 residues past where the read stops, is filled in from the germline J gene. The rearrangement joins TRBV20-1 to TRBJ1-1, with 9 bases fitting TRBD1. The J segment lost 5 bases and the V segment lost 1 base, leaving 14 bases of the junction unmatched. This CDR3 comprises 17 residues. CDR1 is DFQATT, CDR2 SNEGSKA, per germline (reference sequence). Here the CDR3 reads CSARVPYTGTGSTEAFF. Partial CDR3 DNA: TGCAGTGCTAGAGTCCCATACACCGGGACAGGGAGTACTGAA.

The CDR3 reads CATSQARTDTQYF. The sequenced part of the CDR3 DNA is TGTGCCACTTCCCAAGCCCGCACAGATACG. This rearrangement joins TRBV10-3 to TRBJ2-3, with D unresolved. The CDR3 end falls 3 residues outside the read, so it is completed with the germline J gene. Germline V gene lookup returns CDR1 ENHRY and CDR2 SYGVKD. CDR3 length equals 13 residues. Trimming pared 10 bases from V and 1 base from J, leaving 12 bases between.

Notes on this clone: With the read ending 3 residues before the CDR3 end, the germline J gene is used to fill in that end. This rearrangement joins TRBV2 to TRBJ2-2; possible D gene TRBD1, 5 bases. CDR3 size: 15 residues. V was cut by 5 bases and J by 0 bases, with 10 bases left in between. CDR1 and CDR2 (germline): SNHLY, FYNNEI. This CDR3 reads CASSQDSTNTGELFF. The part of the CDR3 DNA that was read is TGTGCCAGCAGTCAAGACAGCACGAACACCGGGGAG.

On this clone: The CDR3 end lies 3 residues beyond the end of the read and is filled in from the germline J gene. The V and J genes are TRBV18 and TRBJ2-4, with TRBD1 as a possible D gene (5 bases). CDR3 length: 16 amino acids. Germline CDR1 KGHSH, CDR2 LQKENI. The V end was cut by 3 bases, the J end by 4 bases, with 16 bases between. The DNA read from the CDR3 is TGTGCCAGCTCACCTGGAGTTGGGCAGGGTAAAAACATT. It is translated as CASSPGVGQGKNI. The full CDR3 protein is CASSPGVGQGKNIQYF.

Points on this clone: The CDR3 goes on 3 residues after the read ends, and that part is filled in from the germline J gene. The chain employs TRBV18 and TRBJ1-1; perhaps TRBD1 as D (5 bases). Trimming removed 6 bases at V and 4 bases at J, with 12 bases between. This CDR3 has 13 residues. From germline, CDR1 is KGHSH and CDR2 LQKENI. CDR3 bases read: TGTGCCAGCTCCCCCCTTGGGGCCACTGAA. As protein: CASSPLGATE. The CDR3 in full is CASSPLGATEAFF.

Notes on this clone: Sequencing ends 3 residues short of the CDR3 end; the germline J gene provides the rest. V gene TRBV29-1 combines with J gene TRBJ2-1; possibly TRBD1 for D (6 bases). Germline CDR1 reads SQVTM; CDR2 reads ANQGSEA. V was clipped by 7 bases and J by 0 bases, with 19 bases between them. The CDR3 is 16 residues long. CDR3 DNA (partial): TGCAGCGGCCAACCGCCCACAGGGAGCTCCTACAATGAG. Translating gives CSGQPPTGSSYNE. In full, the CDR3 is CSGQPPTGSSYNEQFF.

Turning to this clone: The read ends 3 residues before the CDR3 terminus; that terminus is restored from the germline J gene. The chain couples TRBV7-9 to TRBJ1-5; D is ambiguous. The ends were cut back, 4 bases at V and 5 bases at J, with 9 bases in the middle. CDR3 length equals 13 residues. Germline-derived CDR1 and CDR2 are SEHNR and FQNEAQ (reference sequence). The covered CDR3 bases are TGTGCCAGCAGCTACGCGGGCGATCAGCCC. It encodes CASSYAGDQP. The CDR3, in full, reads CASSYAGDQPQHF.